The 15 T cell receptor beta chains presented below share a single source sample, sequenced in a study of technical replicates of blood from several donors. Some clones are missing from TCRdb's copy, which holds only in-frame ones; the method was immunoSEQ multiplex PCR. The table includes approximately 81,000 clones, 95% to 97% detected once. The material sequenced was T cells isolated from PBMCs. Receptors originate from a human donor in good health.

CDR3 loop: CASSERQHYEQYF. CDR3 in DNA: TGTGCCAGCAGTGAAAGACAGCACTACGAGCAGTACTTC. The chain is built from TRBV6-1 and TRBJ2-7; D is possibly TRBD1 (5 bases). CDR3 length: 13 residues. Germline CDR1 reads MNHNS; CDR2 reads SASEGT. The ends were cut back, 2 bases at V and 3 bases at J, with 8 bases in the middle.

The chain combines TRBV28 with TRBJ2-4, with 14 nucleotides matching TRBD2. The CDR3 has 20 residues. Trimming at V came to 0 bases and at J to 1 base, leaving 8 bases not matched to a gene. CDR1 MDHEN and CDR2 SYDVKM come from the germline V gene. The CDR3 region is CASSLWTSGRAKLAKNIQYF. In DNA form, the CDR3 reads TGTGCCAGCAGTTTATGGACTAGCGGGAGGGCCAAGCTTGCCAAAAACATTCAGTACTTC.

This rearrangement joins TRBV6-9 to TRBJ1-2; unclear D gene. The CDR3 has 10 amino acids. Germline CDR1 reads MNHGY; CDR2 reads SVAAGI. The CDR3 coding sequence is TGTGACCCGGCTAACTATGGCTACACCTTC. Protein sequence: CDPANYGYTF.

This sequence joins TRBV28 and TRBJ1-5, with D possibly matching TRBD1 (5 bases). The CDR3 is made up of 16 amino acids. Trimming removed 2 bases from V and 4 bases from J, with 15 bases in between. The germline V gene has CDR1 MDHEN and CDR2 SYDVKM. The CDR3 here is CASSLPLGGDNQPQHF. CDR3 bases: TGTGCCAGCAGTTTACCCCTGGGAGGGGATAATCAGCCCCAGCATTTT.

The V call is TRBV27, the J call TRBJ1-4; D unclear. Trimming took off 6 bases at V and 3 bases at J, with 26 bases between the two ends. From germline, CDR1 is MNHEY and CDR2 SMNVEV (reference sequence). The CDR3 extends over 19 amino acids. The CDR3 region is CASSDLILYTLASNEKLFF. CDR3 sequence (DNA): TGTGCCAGCAGCGATCTCATACTTTACACCTTAGCCTCTAATGAAAAACTGTTTTTT. Variable domain in full (rest from reference TRBV27 and TRBJ1-4): EAQVTQNPRYLITVTGKKLTVTCSQNMNHEYMSWYRQDPGLGLRQIYYSMNVEVTDKGDVPEGYKVSRKEKRNFPLILESPSPNQTSLYFCASSDLILYTLASNEKLFFGSGTQLSVL.

V gene TRBV7-9 combines with J gene TRBJ1-2; possible D gene TRBD1, 6 bases. The CDR3 is made up of 13 amino acids. CDR1 and CDR2 (germline): SEHNR, FQNEAQ (reference sequence). The V gene lost 2 bases and the J gene lost 3 bases, with 7 bases spanning the gap. In DNA form, the CDR3 reads TGTGCCAGCAGCTTACAGGGGCACTATGGCTACACCTTC. Protein sequence: CASSLQGHYGYTF. Using reference TRBV7-9 and TRBJ1-2 for the parts outside the CDR3, the full variable domain is DTGVSQNPRHKITKRGQNVTFRCDPISEHNRLYWYRQTLGQGPEFLTYFQNEAQLEKSRLLSDRFSAERPKGSFSTLEIQRTEQGDSAMYLCASSLQGHYGYTFGSGTRLTVV.

This clone was seen just once. This chain links TRBV28 with TRBJ2-7, with D perhaps TRBD2 (6 bases). Looked up from germline, CDR1 is MDHEN and CDR2 is SYDVKM. The CDR3 loop spans 13 amino acids. V was cut by 1 base and J by 4 bases, with 8 bases left in between. In DNA form, the CDR3 reads TGTGCCAGCAGTTTATTCGGAGGGTACGAGCAGTACTTC. Amino acid sequence: CASSLFGGYEQYF.

This rearrangement joins TRBV13 to TRBJ2-1; possible D gene TRBD2, 5 bases. CDR3 length: 15 residues. The germline gives CDR1 PRHDT, CDR2 FYEKMQ (reference sequence). Deletions cut 6 bases from V and 0 bases from J, with 12 bases between. CDR3 in DNA: TGTGCCAGCAGTTGGACTGAGAGCTCCTACAATGAGCAGTTCTTC. Translating it yields CASSWTESSYNEQFF.

The chain uses TRBV7-6 and TRBJ2-5, with D possibly TRBD1 on 6 matching bases. Trimming took off 4 bases at V and 7 bases at J, with 13 bases between the two ends. Germline V gene sequence: CDR1 SGHVS, CDR2 FNYEAQ. This CDR3 region has 13 residues. The CDR3 spells CASSWPGQRTQYF. CDR3 coding DNA: TGTGCCAGCAGCTGGCCGGGACAACGGACCCAGTACTTC.

This clone was found once. The chain combines TRBV6-1 with TRBJ1-1; possibly TRBD1 for D (6 bases). The V end was cut by 5 bases, the J end by 2 bases, with 12 bases between. CDR3 size: 14 residues. From germline, CDR1 is MNHNS and CDR2 SASEGT. The CDR3: CASSIGQHNTEAFF. The CDR3 region has the DNA TGTGCCAGCAGTATAGGACAGCATAACACTGAAGCTTTCTTT.

The rearrangement links TRBV27 to TRBJ2-7; TRBD2 matches at 14 bases. V lost 5 bases, J lost 1 base, and 13 bases stayed unmatched. The length of the CDR3 is 19 residues. Germline V lookup: CDR1 MNHEY, CDR2 SMNVEV (reference sequence). The CDR3 bases are TGTGCCAGCAGTCCCCCCGGGACTAGCGGGAGAATTACGTCCTACGAGCAGTACTTC. It is translated as CASSPPGTSGRITSYEQYF.

The chain uses TRBV11-2 and TRBJ2-2; 9 bases match TRBD2. Germline-derived CDR1 and CDR2 are SGHAT and FQNNGV. The CDR3 totals 16 residues. Trimming removed 5 bases from V and 6 bases from J; junction bases left unmatched: 10. The CDR3 loop reads CASSPWEAGGPGELFF. The CDR3 region has the DNA TGTGCCAGCAGCCCATGGGAGGCGGGGGGGCCCGGGGAGCTGTTTTTT.

The chain recombines TRBV5-1 with TRBJ2-7, with 8 bases matching TRBD1. The CDR3 is 15 residues long. Losses at the gene ends were 4 bases for V and 5 bases for J; bases not matched to a gene: 11. Germline loops: CDR1 SGHRS, CDR2 YFSETQ. Here the CDR3 reads CASSRSGQGSHEQYF. The CDR3 bases are TGCGCCAGCAGCCGCAGCGGACAGGGCTCTCACGAGCAGTACTTC.

This chain uses TRBV2 with TRBJ1-1, with 7 bases matching TRBD1. V shed 1 base, J shed 1 base, and the junction held 6 bases outside the gene matches. Germline V gene data show CDR1 as SNHLY and CDR2 as FYNNEI. The CDR3 is made up of 16 amino acids. As DNA, the CDR3 is TGTGCCAGCAGTGAAGTGACAGGGCCCACGAACACTGAAGCTTTCTTT. Protein: CASSEVTGPTNTEAFF.

The V call is TRBV10-1, the J call TRBJ1-2, with no clear D. Germline-derived CDR1 and CDR2 are WNHNN and SYGVQD (reference sequence). The CDR3 totals 13 residues. The V and J ends lost 0 bases and 8 bases respectively, with 10 bases between them. The CDR3 nucleotides read TGCGCCAGCAGTGAGTCCCGCTCGGGGGGCTACACCTTC. Its translation: CASSESRSGGYTF.